A single sample gave rise to the 4 T cell receptor beta chains below, sequenced in a study of shared clonotypes between healthy human individuals. Here immunoSEQ multiplex PCR was the method, and the copy in TCRdb shows in-frame clones only, minus some. The sample records about 230,000 clones, 50% to 80% being singletons. The sequencing input was memory CD4+ T cells sorted from blood. Subset described: CD45RA-negative fraction. These receptors all come from a man aged 25 to 40 in good health.

The chain carries TRBV10-1 and TRBJ1-3, with no clear D. Germline CDR1 reads WNHNN; CDR2 reads SYGVQD (reference sequence). CDR3 size: 13 residues. V lost 5 bases to trimming and J lost 3 bases, with 8 bases between them. Written as DNA, the CDR3 is TGCGCCAGCAGTCAGGATCTTGGAAACACCATATATTTT. It encodes CASSQDLGNTIYF.

This clone was seen more than once but under ten times. The rearrangement joins TRBV5-5 to TRBJ2-5; TRBD2 matches 11 bases. Germline assignment: CDR1 SGHKS and CDR2 YYEKEE (reference sequence). Trimming removed 6 bases from V and 5 bases from J; junction bases left unmatched: 9. The CDR3 extends over 15 amino acids. CDR3 residues: CASILIAGGAETQYF. CDR3 nucleotides: TGTGCCAGCATCCTGATAGCGGGGGGGGCGGAGACCCAGTACTTC. Full variable domain (outside the CDR3, taken from reference TRBV5-5 and TRBJ2-5): DAGVTQSPTHLIKTRGQQVTLRCSPISGHKSVSWYQQVLGQGPQFIFQYYEKEERGRGNFPDRFSARQFPNYSSELNVNALLLGDSALYLCASILIAGGAETQYFGPGTRLLVL.

The chain links TRBV12-5 to TRBJ1-2, with D unresolved. The CDR3 sequence is 16 residues long. Germline lookup yields CDR1 LGHNT and CDR2 FRNRAP. Trimming took 0 bases from V and 0 from J, leaving 11 bases between them. CDR3 nucleotide sequence: TGTGCTAGTGGTTTGGTAACGAGGCAGACTAACTATGGCTACACCTTC. This encodes CASGLVTRQTNYGYTF.

The rearrangement uses TRBV29-1 and TRBJ1-2; 7 nucleotides agree with TRBD1. The V segment lost 2 bases and the J segment 4 bases; nucleotides outside the gene matches: 7. Germline V gene lookup returns CDR1 SQVTM and CDR2 ANQGSEA. This CDR3 contains 14 residues. The CDR3 DNA follows: TGCAGCGTTGAAAAGGGGGCACAGGGCTATGGCTACACCTTC. It codes for CSVEKGAQGYGYTF.